A selection of T cell receptor beta chains follows, all from one sample in a study of OX40 agonist ivuxolimab in advanced cancers. Measured with immunoSEQ multiplex PCR; TCRdb has only the in-frame clones, and not every one. The sample lists about 21,000 clones; nearly 85% were seen once. The specimen was CD4+ or CD8+ T cells sorted from blood, collected in a trial of the OX40 agonist ivuxolimab. The origin of the receptors is an adult with an advanced solid tumor such as melanoma, head and neck, liver or kidney cancer. Each CDR3 is given with its conserved first and last residue. Each record gives: clone size, V gene, J gene, D gene, CDR3 length, CDR3 DNA, CDR3 protein. The D gene is left open where the match is weak. Part of the rows lack a size; the others show once, few, many or a class for expanded clones.

>.|TRBV25-1|TRBJ2-5|.|11
TGTGCCAGCAGTACCTTGGGGACCCAGTACTTC
CASSTLGTQYF
>.|TRBV10-3|TRBJ1-2|.|12
TGTGCCATCAGTGAGGGTATCGATGGCTACACCTTC
CAISEGIDGYTF
>few|TRBV4-3|TRBJ1-2|.|11
TGCGCCAGCAGCCAAGACAGGCTTTGCACCTTC
CASSQDRLCTF
>.|TRBV11-3|TRBJ2-7|TRBD1|13
TGTGCCAGCAGCCTTACCGGGACAGGCGAGCAGTACTTC
CASSLTGTGEQYF
>.|TRBV27|TRBJ1-5|.|12
TGTGCCAGCAGGAAGGGAAACCAGCCCCAGCATTTT
CASRKGNQPQHF
>.|TRBV2|TRBJ1-1|.|10
TGTGCCAGCATGGGGGCTGAAGCTTTCTTT
CASMGAEAFF
>.|TRBV27|TRBJ2-7|TRBD2|15
TGTGCCAGCAGTCCGGGACTAGCGGGAGGAAGGGAGCAGTACTTC
CASSPGLAGGREQYF
>.|TRBV6-5|TRBJ1-2|.|14
TGTGCCAGCAGGTCCCCACAGGGTGACTATGGCTACACCTTC
CASRSPQGDYGYTF
>.|TRBV28|TRBJ1-5|TRBD1|14
TGTGCCAGCAGCCCCAGGGGGTTGATTCAGCCCCAGCATTTT
CASSPRGLIQPQHF
>.|TRBV6-5|TRBJ2-2|TRBD2|15
TGTGCCAGCAGTTACAGGACGGGAGGGACCGGGGAGCTGTTTTTT
CASSYRTGGTGELFF
>.|TRBV27|TRBJ2-3|TRBD2|14
TGTGCCACCTCGGGGGGTCCTAGCACAGATACGCAGTATTTT
CATSGGPSTDTQYF
>.|TRBV27|TRBJ2-1|.|13
TGTGCCAGCAGCCTTATAGGGCACAATGAGCAGTTCTTC
CASSLIGHNEQFF
>.|TRBV4-1|TRBJ1-2|TRBD1|16
TGCGCCAGCAGCCACCCACCGACAGGGGGATACTATGGCTACACCTTC
CASSHPPTGGYYGYTF
>.|TRBV7-8|TRBJ2-7|TRBD1|14
TGTGCCAGCAGCCACCGGGACAGGAATTACGAGCAGTACTTC
CASSHRDRNYEQYF
>.|TRBV7-9|TRBJ2-7|.|13
TGTGCCAGCAGGGACGGTAGCTCCTACGAGCAGTACTTC
CASRDGSSYEQYF
>.|TRBV7-6|TRBJ2-5|.|11
TGTGCCAGCGTCGGGGGAGGGACCCAGTACTTC
CASVGGGTQYF
>.|TRBV27|TRBJ1-1|.|15
TGTGCCAGCACAGCGTTCCGGGGGCGTACCACTGAAGCTTTCTTT
CASTAFRGRTTEAFF
>.|TRBV4-1|TRBJ2-7|.|15
TGCGCCAGCAGCCAAGATCGCGGGCCCGCCTACGAGCAGTACTTC
CASSQDRGPAYEQYF
>.|TRBV27|TRBJ1-4|.|13
TGTGCCAGCGGGGAACAGACTGGTGAAAAACTGTTTTTT
CASGEQTGEKLFF
>.|TRBV6-1|TRBJ1-5|.|15
TGTGCCAGCAGTGAATGGAGGGAAAACAATCAGCCCCAGCATTTT
CASSEWRENNQPQHF
>.|TRBV6-5|TRBJ1-4|TRBD1|15
TGTGCCAGCAGTTACTCGACAGGGGACAATGAAAAACTGTTTTTT
CASSYSTGDNEKLFF
>.|TRBV5-6|TRBJ2-7|.|11
TGTGCCAGCAGCTGGTCCGAGGAGCAGTACTTC
CASSWSEEQYF
>once|TRBV28|TRBJ1-2|.|13
TGTGCCAGCAGTTCCAGGGTTAACTATGGCTACACCTTC
CASSSRVNYGYTF
>once|TRBV21-1|TRBJ2-2|.|18
TGTGCCAGCAGCAGCAGAGAGGACCGACAGGGATACACCGGGGAGCTGTTTTTT
CASSSREDRQGYTGELFF
>.|TRBV25-1|TRBJ1-1|.|15
TGTGCCAGCAGAGCCATTGAGGGACGAATGGATGAAGCTTTCTTT
CASRAIEGRMDEAFF
>.|TRBV28|TRBJ2-7|.|15
TGTGCCAGCACCCCCCCCAGACAGATCTCCTACGAGCAGTACTTC
CASTPPRQISYEQYF
>.|TRBV27|TRBJ2-2|.|13
TGTGCCAGCAGTTTCTCGAACACCGGGGAGCTGTTTTTT
CASSFSNTGELFF
>.|TRBV9|TRBJ2-3|.|15
TGTGCCAGCAGCGCTTCGGGACAATCTGCAGATACGCAGTATTTT
CASSASGQSADTQYF
>.|TRBV4-1|TRBJ1-4|.|11
TGCGCCAGCAGCCAAGGGGAGAAACTGTTTTTT
CASSQGEKLFF
>once|TRBV9|TRBJ2-7|TRBD1|14
TGTGCCAGCAGCCCTGCATACAGGGGGCGCGAGCAGTACTTC
CASSPAYRGREQYF
>.|TRBV14|TRBJ2-6|.|17
TGTGCCAGCAGCCCGCCCGTTGGAGGTGCAGGGGCCAACGTCCTGACTTTC
CASSPPVGGAGANVLTF
>.|TRBV9|TRBJ1-3|.|14
TGTGCCAGCAGCCCCCCCGGGGCTGGAAACACCATATATTTT
CASSPPGAGNTIYF
>.|TRBV29-1|TRBJ2-5|TRBD2|15
TGCAGCGTCAGGGTGGCGGGAGGATTCCAAGAGACCCAGTACTTC
CSVRVAGGFQETQYF
>few|TRBV5-6|TRBJ2-1|.|11
TGTGCCAGCAGCCTGGCGGTCGAGCAGTTCTTC
CASSLAVEQFF
>.|TRBV5-4|TRBJ1-2|TRBD1|15
TGTGCCAGCAGCTCTAGGGGGACAGGGGGCCTTGGCTACACCTTC
CASSSRGTGGLGYTF
>few|TRBV29-1|TRBJ2-2|.|12
TGCAGCGGTGACACTTACACCGGGGAGCTGTTTTTT
CSGDTYTGELFF
>.|TRBV5-4|TRBJ2-1|TRBD2|18
TGTGCCAGCAGCCATCCCTTAGCGGGAGGCCGGGGGGGCAATGAGCAGTTCTTC
CASSHPLAGGRGGNEQFF
>.|TRBV4-2|TRBJ2-3|TRBD2|17
TGTGCCAGCAGCCAAGAGGGGCTAGCGGGAGATGTAGATACGCAGTATTTT
CASSQEGLAGDVDTQYF
>.|TRBV27|TRBJ2-7|TRBD2|13
TGTGCCAGCAGTTTGGGGGGGTCCTACGAGCAGTACTTC
CASSLGGSYEQYF
>.|TRBV5-8|TRBJ2-1|TRBD2|15
TGTGCCAGCAGCTTGTGGACTAGCGGGACCTATGAGCAGTTCTTC
CASSLWTSGTYEQFF
>.|TRBV23-1|TRBJ2-7|.|16
TGCGCCAGCAGTCAACTTCGGGCACCTAAGGCTTACGAGCAGTACTTC
CASSQLRAPKAYEQYF
>.|TRBV7-8|TRBJ2-1|TRBD1|12
TGTGCCAGCAGCGATGGGACAGAGGAGCAGTTCTTC
CASSDGTEEQFF
>.|TRBV28|TRBJ2-2|.|13
TGTGCCAGCAGTTTCGGGGGAGCCGGGGAGCTGTTTTTT
CASSFGGAGELFF
>.|TRBV25-1|TRBJ2-4|.|14
TGTGCTGCGGGAGCAGGGGGCTCCAAAAACATTCAGTACTTC
CAAGAGGSKNIQYF
>.|TRBV6-5|TRBJ1-2|.|13
TGTGCCAGCAGTTACGGGACTCACTATGGCTACACCTTC
CASSYGTHYGYTF
>.|TRBV7-9|TRBJ2-1|.|15
TGTGCCAGCATCGAGGACGGCTACTCCTACAATGAGCAGTTCTTC
CASIEDGYSYNEQFF
>once|TRBV5-6|TRBJ2-4|.|14
TGTGCCAGCAGCTTTATAGCAGGGAGAAACATTCAGTACTTC
CASSFIAGRNIQYF
>.|TRBV29-1|TRBJ2-3|TRBD2|18
TGCAGCGTCGAGACCGGGACTAGCGGGGAATCCACAATAGATACGCAGTATTTT
CSVETGTSGESTIDTQYF
>.|TRBV2|TRBJ2-2|.|14
TGTGCCAGCAGTCCTACTACAGGGTCCGGGGAGCTGTTTTTT
CASSPTTGSGELFF
>.|TRBV28|TRBJ1-3|TRBD1|14
TGTGCCAGCAGCCCAGACAGGGATGGAAACACCATATATTTT
CASSPDRDGNTIYF
>few|TRBV27|TRBJ1-4|TRBD1|13
TGTGCCAGCAGTCCCGAGACAGGGGAAAAACTGTTTTTT
CASSPETGEKLFF